A selection of T cell receptor beta chains follows, all from one sample in a study of blood T cell repertoires in COVID-19. Clones were sequenced by immunoSEQ multiplex PCR, and TCRdb holds only the in-frame ones, with some missing. The data contain 390,000 or so clones, 70% to 90% of them singletons. The specimen sequenced was peripheral blood. These TCRs come from a woman aged 25 to 39 with COVID-19, enrolled during active disease. Each CDR3 is given with its conserved first and last residue. D genes are given only for firm matches. Not all rows give a size; the values are once, few, many and, for expanded clones, a class.

>.|TRBD1|TRBJ2-5|TRBV11-3
TGTGCCAGCAGCGCCCGGCGGGACAGGGGGACAGGGACCCAGTACTTC
CASSARRDRGTGTQYF
>.|.|TRBJ2-1|TRBV5-1
TGCGCCAGCAGCCTTCGTTCTGGTACAGGGATACAGGGTGAGCAGTTCTTC
CASSLRSGTGIQGEQFF
>.|TRBD2|TRBJ2-1|TRBV2
TGTGCCAGCGCGGGGGGGCCTTACAATGAGCAGTTCTTC
CASAGGPYNEQFF
>.|TRBD1|TRBJ2-3|TRBV27
TGTGCCAGCAGTCTTACAGGGGGTCTCAGCACAGATACGCAGTATTTT
CASSLTGGLSTDTQYF
>.|TRBD2|TRBJ2-5|TRBV4-2
TGTGCCAGCAGCCAAGCCCCTAGCGGGGTGGGTCAAGAGACCCAGTACTTC
CASSQAPSGVGQETQYF
>.|TRBD1|TRBJ1-2|TRBV7-9
TGTGCCAGCAGCTCTCAATCCTTGACAGGGACCAACACCTTC
CASSSQSLTGTNTF
>.|.|TRBJ2-2|TRBV5-5
TGTGCCAGCAGCTTGGCTAGCGTAGGGAACACCGGGGAGCTGTTTTTT
CASSLASVGNTGELFF
>.|TRBD1|TRBJ1-2|TRBV14
TGTGCCAGCAGCCAAACTCCGACAGGGGGCTACACCTTC
CASSQTPTGGYTF
>.|TRBD2|TRBJ2-1|TRBV4-1
TGCGCCAGCAGCAGAACTAGCGGGGGGGCCCGGGAGCAGTTCTTC
CASSRTSGGAREQFF
>.|TRBD2|TRBJ2-2|TRBV6-5
TGTGCCAGCAGTACCCTAGCGGGGGGGACCGGGGAGCTGTTTTTT
CASSTLAGGTGELFF
>.|TRBD1|TRBJ2-7|TRBV5-1
TGCGCCAGCAGCTTACACCCGGGACAGCAAGCCTACGAGCAGTACTTC
CASSLHPGQQAYEQYF
>.|TRBD1|TRBJ1-5|TRBV18
TGTGCCAGCTCACCGGGACAGGGGAATCAGCCCCAGCATTTT
CASSPGQGNQPQHF
>.|.|TRBJ2-7|TRBV4-2
TGTGCCAGCAGCCAATCAGTACGGGGTCCGTACGAGCAGTACTTC
CASSQSVRGPYEQYF
>.|.|TRBJ2-1|TRBV29-1
TGCAGCGTTGAAGATCCAACTCGGGGGAGCTCCTACAATGAGCAGTTCTTC
CSVEDPTRGSSYNEQFF
>.|.|TRBJ1-6|TRBV28
TGTGCCAGCAGTGTCAGAGCGGGGTACTCCTATAATTCACCCCTCCACTTT
CASSVRAGYSYNSPLHF
>few|.|TRBJ1-5|TRBV6-5
TGTGTTACGCGAGGCGGGCTGGCGCAGCCCCAGCATTTT
CVTRGGLAQPQHF
>.|TRBD1|TRBJ2-2|TRBV5-4
TGTGCCAGCAGCCTCGCCCCGGGACAGGGGGGCACCGGGGAGCTGTTTTTT
CASSLAPGQGGTGELFF
>once|TRBD1|TRBJ2-3|TRBV6-2/TRBV6-3
TGTGCCAGCAGCCCCCGACAGGGGCCTTTCACAGATACGCAGTATTTT
CASSPRQGPFTDTQYF
>.|.|TRBJ2-2|TRBV5-1
TGCGCCAGCAGCTTGGATGGTAGAGAATCCGGGGAGCTGTTTTTT
CASSLDGRESGELFF
>once|TRBD1|TRBJ1-3|TRBV6-5
TGTGCCAGCAGTTTTGGGACAGTCTCTGGAAACACCATATATTTT
CASSFGTVSGNTIYF
>.|.|TRBJ1-5|TRBV11-2
TGTGCCAGCAGCTTAGGAGTGCAGGGTCAGCCCCAGCATTTT
CASSLGVQGQPQHF
>.|TRBD1|TRBJ2-1|TRBV7-2
TGTGCCAGCAGCACGATACAGGGGAATGGGGGTGAGCAGTTCTTC
CASSTIQGNGGEQFF
>.|.|TRBJ1-6|TRBV3-1/TRBV3-2
TGTGCCAGCAGCCTCCAACCTGGGTCGGGTTCACCCCTCCACTTT
CASSLQPGSGSPLHF
>.|TRBD1|TRBJ1-2|TRBV27
TGTGCCAGCAGTTTTGGACAGGGGGGTAACTATGGCTACACCTTC
CASSFGQGGNYGYTF
>.|.|TRBJ2-3|TRBV5-1
TGCGCCAGCAGCTTGGAGGGTAGAGGGACAGATACGCAGTATTTT
CASSLEGRGTDTQYF
>.|.|TRBJ2-2|TRBV27
TGTGCCAGCAGTTTACTCCGGGCGGGACCTCGAGGCACCGGGGAGCTGTTTTTT
CASSLLRAGPRGTGELFF
>.|.|TRBJ2-7|TRBV4-2
TGTGCCAGCAGCCGAGCATCAGGGGACCACGAGCAGTACTTC
CASSRASGDHEQYF
>.|TRBD2|TRBJ2-3|TRBV9
TGTGCCAGCAGCCCCCTAGCGGGAAGCACAGATACGCAGTATTTT
CASSPLAGSTDTQYF
>.|TRBD2|TRBJ2-1|TRBV7-9
TGTGCCAGCAGCCCCCCAAAGACTAGCGGGGCGGCGTACAATGAGCAGTTCTTC
CASSPPKTSGAAYNEQFF
>.|TRBD1|TRBJ1-6|TRBV3-1/TRBV3-2
TGTGCCAGCAGCCCCGGGGTCGGGGCAGGGGGCGATCGGCCCCTCCACTTT
CASSPGVGAGGDRPLHF
>.|TRBD1|TRBJ1-5|TRBV11-2
TGTGCCAGCAGCTGGGGGGACAGGGGAAATCAGCCCCAGCATTTT
CASSWGDRGNQPQHF
>.|.|TRBJ1-6|TRBV6-5
TGTGCCAGCAAGAGGGACACCTCCTATAATTCACCCCTCCACTTT
CASKRDTSYNSPLHF
>.|.|TRBJ2-1|TRBV11-3
TGTGCCAGCAGCCAACCGAGCGGCAATGAGCAGTTCTTC
CASSQPSGNEQFF
>.|.|TRBJ1-4|TRBV5-4
TGTGCCAGCAGCCCACAAAGCGGGCGGAAACTGTTTTTT
CASSPQSGRKLFF
>.|TRBD2|TRBJ2-1|TRBV24-1
TGTGCCACCAGTGATGCACTAGCGGCCACCTACAATGAGCAGTTCTTC
CATSDALAATYNEQFF
>few|.|TRBJ1-5|TRBV4-1
TGCGCCAGCAGCCAAGGTATTGGGTCGGGTCAGCCCCAGCATTTT
CASSQGIGSGQPQHF
>.|.|TRBJ2-2|TRBV5-6
TGTGCCAGCAGCTGGGGGACTTACACCGGGGAGCTGTTTTTT
CASSWGTYTGELFF
>.|TRBD2|TRBJ2-1|TRBV3-1/TRBV3-2
TGTGCCAGCAGCCTACGCGGGGGGTACAATGAGCAGTTCTTC
CASSLRGGYNEQFF
>.|.|TRBJ2-3|TRBV2
TGTGCCAGCAGCCGCAGGGGGGCGGCCCGTAGGGATACGCAGTATTTT
CASSRRGAARRDTQYF
>.|.|TRBJ2-2|TRBV9
TGTGCCAGCAGCGTATTCGGAGGCACCGGGGAGCTGTTTTTT
CASSVFGGTGELFF
>.|.|TRBJ2-5|TRBV12-3/TRBV12-4
TGTGCCAGCAGTTTGGGTGGGTCGGGGGCCCAGTACTTC
CASSLGGSGAQYF
>.|TRBD1|TRBJ2-5|TRBV29-1
TGCAGCGTCCCGGGCAGGGGGCGTGGGACCCAGTACTTC
CSVPGRGRGTQYF
>once|TRBD2|TRBJ2-3|TRBV11-3
TGTGCCAGCAGCTTCGGGGGAGGGCACTCCCGGGACACAGATACGCAGTATTTT
CASSFGGGHSRDTDTQYF
>.|.|TRBJ1-6|TRBV9
TGTGCCAGCAGCGTAGGGGGGACACCAAATTCACCCCTCCACTTT
CASSVGGTPNSPLHF
>.|TRBD1|TRBJ1-2|TRBV10-3
TGTGCCATCAGCGTGGGACAGGGCTTCGGTGGCTACACCTTC
CAISVGQGFGGYTF
>.|.|TRBJ1-2|TRBV28
TGTGCCAGCAGTTTAGTTAGGGCAGGGGATGGCTACACCTTC
CASSLVRAGDGYTF
>once|TRBD2|TRBJ2-3|TRBV24-1
TGTGCCACCAGTGATGCCCGGGAGGGCACAGATACGCAGTATTTT
CATSDAREGTDTQYF
>.|TRBD1|TRBJ2-2|TRBV7-9
TGTGCCAGCAGCTTGACAGGGACAGGGGGCGGCCGGCTCGGGGAGCTGTTTTTT
CASSLTGTGGGRLGELFF
>.|.|TRBJ2-7|TRBV7-8
TGTGCCAGCAGCTTATTTTTAAGTGGGCAGGGCTCCTACGAGCAGTACTTC
CASSLFLSGQGSYEQYF
>once|TRBD1|TRBJ2-5|TRBV5-1
TGCGCCAGCAGCTTGCCAACGACAGGGATGGAGACCCAGTACTTC
CASSLPTTGMETQYF
>.|TRBD1|TRBJ1-4|TRBV15
TGTGCCACCAGCAGAGACAGGGGGTACGAAAAACTGTTTTTT
CATSRDRGYEKLFF
>.|.|TRBJ2-2|TRBV2
TGTGCCAGCAGTGTCAGGGGTCGGGCCGGGGAGCTGTTTTTT
CASSVRGRAGELFF
>.|TRBD1|TRBJ1-1|TRBV25-1
TGTGCCAGCAGTGGGCGGGTTGGGGACAGGGAAGCTTTCTTT
CASSGRVGDREAFF
>.|TRBD1|TRBJ2-3|TRBV6-1
TGTGCCAGCAGTGAACGAGAGACAGGGGTCATCACAGATACGCAGTATTTT
CASSERETGVITDTQYF
>few|TRBD1|TRBJ1-2|TRBV2
TGTGCCAGCAGACGGACAGGGGGTTACTATGGCTACACCTTC
CASRRTGGYYGYTF
>.|.|TRBJ1-4|TRBV3-1/TRBV3-2
TGTGCCAGCAGCCAAGGGTGGGGGGAAACTAATGAAAAACTGTTTTTT
CASSQGWGETNEKLFF
>.|.|TRBJ2-3|TRBV30
TGTGCCTGGAGGTTCCGAGCGGCCTCCCGCACAGATACGCAGTATTTT
CAWRFRAASRTDTQYF
>.|TRBD2|TRBJ2-6|TRBV2
TGTGCCAGCAGGACCGCCGGGACTAGCGGGGGGAAAAGCTCTGGGGCCAACGTCCTGACTTTC
CASRTAGTSGGKSSGANVLTF
>.|TRBD2|TRBJ2-3|TRBV29-1
TGCAGCGTTGAACCGACTAGCGGGGTCACAGATACGCAGTATTTT
CSVEPTSGVTDTQYF
>.|.|TRBJ2-1|TRBV7-9
TGTGCCAGCAGCTCCCGAACTAGCTCCTACAATGAGCAGTTCTTC
CASSSRTSSYNEQFF